The text below deals with one T cell receptor (beta chain). These data are taken from a study of blood T cell repertoires in COVID-19. Study information: PBMCs, B-cell-depleted T cells, or T cells provided the cDNA or gDNA that made up the material.

The CDR3 is 14 amino acids. Trimming left V 0 bases short and J 4 bases short, with 12 bases between. Germline-derived CDR1 and CDR2 are GTSNPN and SVGIG (reference sequence). Only in-frame clones appear in the TCRdb table, and some are missing; sequencing was by immunoSEQ multiplex PCR. The sample has roughly 250,000 clones; roughly 84% are singletons. Material: peripheral blood. The chain has TRBV30 and TRBJ1-2, with D perhaps TRBD1 (5 bases). The sequence was collected from a middle-aged woman who had recovered from COVID-19. The CDR3 DNA is TGTGCCTGGAGTGTTTATGGTCAGGGCTATGGCTACACCTTC. As protein: CAWSVYGQGYGYTF.